Sequencing of this TCR beta chain was carried out in a study of identical twins. Via MiXCR, TCRdb re-called the 5' RACE reads, giving one row per CDR3 protein. The table lists about 570,000 distinct CDR3 sequences, approximately 10% of them singletons, with roughly 3.2% in the top ten. Germline CDR1 and CDR2: SGHRS and YFSETQ. This CDR3 region has 14 residues. V was trimmed by 0 bases and J by 3 bases, leaving 8 bases between them. This clonotype appeared many times. These same records also appear under a second study, on yellow fever vaccine responses in identical twins.

Sequencing was carried out using PBMCs. The V gene is TRBV5-1, the J gene TRBJ2-3, with D perhaps matching TRBD1 (6 bases). The receptor was derived from a young woman in good health. The CDR3, as DNA: TGCGCCAGCAGCTTGGCCGACAGGACAGATACGCAGTATTTT. The encoded protein is CASSLADRTDTQYF. Combining the CDR3 with reference TRBV5-1 and TRBJ2-3 gives the whole variable domain KAGVTQTPRYLIKTRGQQVTLSCSPISGHRSVSWYQQTPGQGLQFLFEYFSETQRNKGNFPGRFSGRQFSNSRSEMNVSTLELGDSALYLCASSLADRTDTQYFGPGTRLTVL.